There are a few counts of the clone carrying this T cell receptor beta chain. Its antigen is as yet unknown. A far larger clone is off by one base, so a read error is likely. Each gene name is a mouse one. The read ends 4 residues early relative to the CDR3; the germline J gene fills the gap. Reverse transcribed after extraction, RNA yielded cDNA as the sequencing template. TCRdb's table, derived via immunoSEQ multiplex PCR, lists solely in-frame clones and lacks some. The sample yields around 290,000 clones, without any singletons. This record belongs to a study of CD8+ T cells in alopecia areata. Study summary: Skin-grafted approximately 7-11-week-old female C3H/HeJ mice received tissue from roughly 6-12-month-old C3H/HeJ donors with spontaneous alopecia. General study findings and limits: Greater clonality was observed in lesional scalp samples, especially alopecia totalis/universalis, versus normal scalp. Resident alphabeta T cells of normal skin are also sequenced in scalp samples.

Separation of pooled cutaneous lymph node cells was by sorting with CD4, CD8alpha, NKG2D, NKG2ACE and other markers. The CDR3 runs 13 residues. Germline V gene sequence: CDR1 FNHDT, CDR2 SITEND (reference sequence). This chain connects TRBV19 to TRBJ2-7; TRBD2 matches at 12 bases. This receptor was identified in a C3H/HeJ mouse with alopecia areata. The MHC haplotype of this mouse line is H2-k. The source material was CD4+ T cells sorted from a lymph node. CDR3 bases read: TGTGCCAGCAGTTGGGACTGGGGGGAT. Its translation is CASSWDWGD. The full-length CDR3 reads as CASSWDWGDEQYF.